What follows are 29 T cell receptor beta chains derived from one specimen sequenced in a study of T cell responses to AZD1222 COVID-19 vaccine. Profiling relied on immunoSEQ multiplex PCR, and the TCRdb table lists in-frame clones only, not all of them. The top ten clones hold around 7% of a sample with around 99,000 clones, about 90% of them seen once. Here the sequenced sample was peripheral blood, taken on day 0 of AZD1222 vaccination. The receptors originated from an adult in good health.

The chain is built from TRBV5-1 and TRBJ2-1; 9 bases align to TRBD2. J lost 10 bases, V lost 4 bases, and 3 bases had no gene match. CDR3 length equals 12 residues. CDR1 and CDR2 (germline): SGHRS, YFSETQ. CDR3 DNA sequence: TGCGCCAGCAGCCCTAGCGGGGACGAGCAGTTCTTC. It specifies CASSPSGDEQFF.

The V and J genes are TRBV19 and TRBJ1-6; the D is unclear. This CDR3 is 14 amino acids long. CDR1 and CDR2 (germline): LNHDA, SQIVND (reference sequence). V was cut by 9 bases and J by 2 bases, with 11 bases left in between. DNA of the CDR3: TGTGCCAGCGCGGACTGGGCCTATAATTCACCCCTCCACTTT. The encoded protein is CASADWAYNSPLHF.

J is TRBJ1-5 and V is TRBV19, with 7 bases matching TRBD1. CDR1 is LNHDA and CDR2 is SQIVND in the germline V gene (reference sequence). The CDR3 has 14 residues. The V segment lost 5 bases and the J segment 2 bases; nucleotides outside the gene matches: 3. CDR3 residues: CASSADRGNQPQHF. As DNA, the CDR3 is TGTGCCAGTAGTGCCGACAGGGGCAATCAGCCCCAGCATTTT.

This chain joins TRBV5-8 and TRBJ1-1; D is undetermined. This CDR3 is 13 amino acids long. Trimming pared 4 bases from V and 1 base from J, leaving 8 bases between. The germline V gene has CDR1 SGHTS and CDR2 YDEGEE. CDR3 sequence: CASSPDWNTEAFF. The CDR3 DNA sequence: TGTGCCAGCAGCCCCGACTGGAACACTGAAGCTTTCTTT.

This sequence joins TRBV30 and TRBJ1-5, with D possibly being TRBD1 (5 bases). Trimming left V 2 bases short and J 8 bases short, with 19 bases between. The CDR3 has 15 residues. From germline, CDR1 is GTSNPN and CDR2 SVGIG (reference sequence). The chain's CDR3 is CAWSPGGTGLEPQHF. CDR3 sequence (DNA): TGTGCCTGGAGTCCAGGAGGGACCGGCCTGGAGCCCCAGCATTTT.

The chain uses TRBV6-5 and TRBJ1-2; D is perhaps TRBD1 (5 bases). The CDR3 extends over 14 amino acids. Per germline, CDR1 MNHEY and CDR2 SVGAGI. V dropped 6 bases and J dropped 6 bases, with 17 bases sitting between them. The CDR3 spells CASSPGPLRDGYTF. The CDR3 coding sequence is TGTGCCAGCAGCCCGGGACCTCTCAGGGATGGCTACACCTTC.

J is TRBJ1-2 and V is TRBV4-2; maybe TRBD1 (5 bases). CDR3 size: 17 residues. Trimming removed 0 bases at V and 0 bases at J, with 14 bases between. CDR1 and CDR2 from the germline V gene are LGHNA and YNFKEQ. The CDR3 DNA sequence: TGTGCCAGCAGCCAAGATCCTCAGGGAGTTTCTAACTATGGCTACACCTTC. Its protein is CASSQDPQGVSNYGYTF.

CDR3 coding DNA: TGTGCCTGGAGCAAGGGGGTCACAGATACGCAGTATTTT. Translation: CAWSKGVTDTQYF. The J gene is TRBJ2-3, the V gene TRBV30; TRBD1 is a possible D gene (6 bases). Deletions cut 3 bases from V and 2 bases from J, with 9 bases between. CDR3 length equals 13 residues. Germline CDR1 GTSNPN, CDR2 SVGIG (reference sequence).

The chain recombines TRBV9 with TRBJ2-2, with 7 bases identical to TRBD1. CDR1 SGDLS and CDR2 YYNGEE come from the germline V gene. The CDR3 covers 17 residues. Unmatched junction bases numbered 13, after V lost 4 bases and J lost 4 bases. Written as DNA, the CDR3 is TGTGCCAGCAGCCTTGAACCGGGACAGAGAACCACCGGGGAGCTGTTTTTT. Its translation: CASSLEPGQRTTGELFF.

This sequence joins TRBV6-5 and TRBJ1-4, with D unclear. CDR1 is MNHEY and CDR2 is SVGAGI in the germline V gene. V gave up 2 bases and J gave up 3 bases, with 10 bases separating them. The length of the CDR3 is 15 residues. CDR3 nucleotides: TGTGCCAGCAGTTACGATACTGGCCCTAATGAAAAACTGTTTTTT. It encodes CASSYDTGPNEKLFF.

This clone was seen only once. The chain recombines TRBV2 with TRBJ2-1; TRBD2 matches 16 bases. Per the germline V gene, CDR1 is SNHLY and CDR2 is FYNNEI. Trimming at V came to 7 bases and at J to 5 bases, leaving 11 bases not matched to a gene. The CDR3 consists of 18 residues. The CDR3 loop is CASTRTGLAGGGHNEQFF. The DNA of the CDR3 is TGTGCCAGCACACGGACGGGACTAGCGGGAGGGGGGCACAATGAGCAGTTCTTC.

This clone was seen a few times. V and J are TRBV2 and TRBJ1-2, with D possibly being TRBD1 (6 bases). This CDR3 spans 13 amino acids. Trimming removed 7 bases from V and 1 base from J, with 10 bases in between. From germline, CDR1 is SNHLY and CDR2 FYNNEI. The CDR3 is CASNRDYNYGYTF. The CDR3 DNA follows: TGTGCCAGCAACAGGGACTATAACTATGGCTACACCTTC. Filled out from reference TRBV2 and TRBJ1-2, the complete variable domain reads EPEVTQTPSHQVTQMGQEVILRCVPISNHLYFYWYRQILGQKVEFLVSFYNNEISEKSEIFDDQFSVERPDGSNFTLKIRSTKLEDSAMYFCASNRDYNYGYTFGSGTRLTVV.

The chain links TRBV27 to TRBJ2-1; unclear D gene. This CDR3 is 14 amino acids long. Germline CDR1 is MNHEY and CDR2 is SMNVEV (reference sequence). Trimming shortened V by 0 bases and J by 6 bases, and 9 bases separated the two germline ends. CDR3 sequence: CASSLSPLSNEQFF. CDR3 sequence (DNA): TGTGCCAGCAGTTTATCGCCCCTGAGCAATGAGCAGTTCTTC.

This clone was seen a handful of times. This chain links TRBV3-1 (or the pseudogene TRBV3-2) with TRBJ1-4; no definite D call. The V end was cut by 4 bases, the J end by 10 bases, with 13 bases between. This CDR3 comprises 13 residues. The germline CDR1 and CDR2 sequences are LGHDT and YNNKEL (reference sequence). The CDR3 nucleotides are TGTGCCAGCAGCCCCAGCGGGGTGGGAAAACTGTTTTTT. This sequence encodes CASSPSGVGKLFF.

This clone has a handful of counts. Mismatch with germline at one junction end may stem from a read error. CDR3 nucleotide sequence: TGCGCCAGCAGTCAATTTCAGGTCCGACATAGAGTCTTT. Amino acid sequence: CASSQFQVRHRVF. The chain links TRBV23-1 to TRBJ1-1; no clear D. TRBV23-1 is flagged as an ORF with uncertain function. The CDR3 sequence is 13 residues long.

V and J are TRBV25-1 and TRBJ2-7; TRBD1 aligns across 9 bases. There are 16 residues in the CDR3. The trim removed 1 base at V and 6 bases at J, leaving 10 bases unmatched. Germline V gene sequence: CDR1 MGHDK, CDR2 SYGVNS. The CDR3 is CASSEWRTGDSGEQYF. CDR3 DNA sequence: TGTGCCAGCAGTGAATGGAGGACAGGGGATTCGGGCGAGCAGTACTTC.

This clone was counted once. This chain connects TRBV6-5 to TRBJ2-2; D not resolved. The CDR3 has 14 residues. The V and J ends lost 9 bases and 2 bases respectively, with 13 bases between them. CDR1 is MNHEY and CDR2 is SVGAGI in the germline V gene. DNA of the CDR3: TGTGCCAGTGTAGCCCCGGCCAACACCGGGGAGCTGTTTTTT. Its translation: CASVAPANTGELFF.

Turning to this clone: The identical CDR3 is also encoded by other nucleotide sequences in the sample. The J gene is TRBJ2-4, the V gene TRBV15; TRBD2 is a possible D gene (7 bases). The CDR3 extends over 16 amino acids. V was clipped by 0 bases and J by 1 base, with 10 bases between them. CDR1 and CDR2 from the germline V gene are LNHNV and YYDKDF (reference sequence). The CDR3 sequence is CATSRDGGAAKNIQYF. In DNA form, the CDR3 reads TGTGCCACCAGCAGAGATGGGGGGGCGGCCAAAAACATTCAGTACTTC.

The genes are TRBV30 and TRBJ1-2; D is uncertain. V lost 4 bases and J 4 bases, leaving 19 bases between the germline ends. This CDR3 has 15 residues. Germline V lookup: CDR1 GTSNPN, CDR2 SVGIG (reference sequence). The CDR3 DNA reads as TGTGCCTGGACCTCGATATCCGGCGGGCTCTATGGCTACACCTTC. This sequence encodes CAWTSISGGLYGYTF.

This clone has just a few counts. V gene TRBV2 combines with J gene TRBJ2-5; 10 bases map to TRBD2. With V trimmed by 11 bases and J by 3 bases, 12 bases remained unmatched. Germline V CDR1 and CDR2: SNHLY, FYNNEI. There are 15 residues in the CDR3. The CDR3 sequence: CAGSPSGLAEETQYF. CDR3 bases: TGTGCCGGTAGCCCTTCCGGACTAGCGGAAGAGACCCAGTACTTC.

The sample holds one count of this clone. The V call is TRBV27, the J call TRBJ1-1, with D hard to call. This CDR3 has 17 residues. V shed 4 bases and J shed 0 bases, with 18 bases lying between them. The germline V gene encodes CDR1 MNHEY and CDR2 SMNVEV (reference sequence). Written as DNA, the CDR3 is TGTGCCAGCAGTTCCTCATACACTATTCTCATGAACACTGAAGCTTTCTTT. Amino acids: CASSSSYTILMNTEAFF.

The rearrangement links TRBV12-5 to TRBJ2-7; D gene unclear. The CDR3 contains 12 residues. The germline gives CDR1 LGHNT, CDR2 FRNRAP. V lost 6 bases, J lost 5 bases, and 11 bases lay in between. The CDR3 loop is CASGPSIDEQYF. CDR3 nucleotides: TGTGCTAGTGGCCCAAGCATCGACGAGCAGTACTTC.

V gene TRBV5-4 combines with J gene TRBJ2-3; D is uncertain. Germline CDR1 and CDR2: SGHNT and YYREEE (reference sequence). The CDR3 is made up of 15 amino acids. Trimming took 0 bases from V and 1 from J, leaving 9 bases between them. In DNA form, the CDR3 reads TGTGCCAGCAGCTTGGCTCTCGAGGGCACAGATACGCAGTATTTT. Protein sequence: CASSLALEGTDTQYF.

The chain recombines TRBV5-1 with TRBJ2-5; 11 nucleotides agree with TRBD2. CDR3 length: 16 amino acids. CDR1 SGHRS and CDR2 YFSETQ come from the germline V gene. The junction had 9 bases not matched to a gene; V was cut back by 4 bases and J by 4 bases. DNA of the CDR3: TGCGCCAGCAGCACCAAAACCGGGACTAGCGGAGAGACCCAGTACTTC. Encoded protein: CASSTKTGTSGETQYF.

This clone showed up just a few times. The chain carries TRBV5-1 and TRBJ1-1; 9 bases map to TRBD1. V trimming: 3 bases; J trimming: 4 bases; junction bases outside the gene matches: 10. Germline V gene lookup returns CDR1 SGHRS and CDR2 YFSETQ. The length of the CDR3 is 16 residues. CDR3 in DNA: TGCGCCAGCAGCTGGGGGGGACAGGGCCGGGGCACTGAAGCTTTCTTT. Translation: CASSWGGQGRGTEAFF.

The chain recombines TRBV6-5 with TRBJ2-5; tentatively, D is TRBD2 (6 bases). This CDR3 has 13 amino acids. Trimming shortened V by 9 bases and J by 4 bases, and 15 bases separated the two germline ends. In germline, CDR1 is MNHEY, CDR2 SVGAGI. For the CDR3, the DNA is TGTGCCAGTTCGACTAGATGGGGAGAGACCCAGTACTTC. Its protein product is CASSTRWGETQYF.

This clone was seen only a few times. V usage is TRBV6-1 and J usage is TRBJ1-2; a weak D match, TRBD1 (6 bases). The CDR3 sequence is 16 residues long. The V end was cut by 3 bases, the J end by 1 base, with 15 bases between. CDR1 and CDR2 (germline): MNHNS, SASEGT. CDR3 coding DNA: TGTGCCAGCAGTGATCTTAGACAGGCTGATAACTATGGCTACACCTTC. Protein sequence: CASSDLRQADNYGYTF.

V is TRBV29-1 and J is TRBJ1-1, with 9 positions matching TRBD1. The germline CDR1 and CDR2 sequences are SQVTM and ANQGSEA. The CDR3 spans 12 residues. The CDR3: CLVQGADTEAFF. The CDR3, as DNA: TGCCTCGTACAGGGGGCGGACACTGAAGCTTTCTTT.

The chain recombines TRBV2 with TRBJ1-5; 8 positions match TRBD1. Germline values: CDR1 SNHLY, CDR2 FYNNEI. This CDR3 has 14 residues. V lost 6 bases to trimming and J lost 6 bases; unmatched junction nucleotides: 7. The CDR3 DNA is TGTGCCAGCAGCTCTCAGGGGGCGGCTCAGCCCCAGCATTTT. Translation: CASSSQGAAQPQHF.